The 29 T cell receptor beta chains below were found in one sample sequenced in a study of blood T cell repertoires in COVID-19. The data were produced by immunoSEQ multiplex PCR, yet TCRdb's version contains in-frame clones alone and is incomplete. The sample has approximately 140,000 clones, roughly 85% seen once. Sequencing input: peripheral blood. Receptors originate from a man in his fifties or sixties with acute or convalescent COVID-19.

CDR3 sequence (DNA): TGCGCCAGCAGCTTGGTATTGTTGACAGGCACAGATACGCAGTATTTT. This encodes CASSLVLLTGTDTQYF. The V gene is TRBV5-1, the J gene TRBJ2-3, with a tentative D call TRBD1 (5 bases). CDR1 and CDR2 from the germline V gene are SGHRS and YFSETQ. The length of the CDR3 is 16 residues. Trimming shortened V by 0 bases and J by 1 base, and 12 bases separated the two germline ends.

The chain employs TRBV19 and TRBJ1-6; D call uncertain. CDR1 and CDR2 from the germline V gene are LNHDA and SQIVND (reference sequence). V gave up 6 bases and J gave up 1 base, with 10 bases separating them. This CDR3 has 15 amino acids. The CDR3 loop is CASSEAGSYNSPLHF. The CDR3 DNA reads TGTGCCAGTAGCGAGGCGGGATCCTATAATTCACCCCTCCACTTT.

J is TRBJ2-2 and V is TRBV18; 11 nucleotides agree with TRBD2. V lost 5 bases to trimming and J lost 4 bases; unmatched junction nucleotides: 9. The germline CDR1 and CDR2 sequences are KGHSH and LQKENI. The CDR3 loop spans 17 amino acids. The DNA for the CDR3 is TGTGCCAGCTCAAAGGGACTAGCGGTTGTGGGCACCGGGGAGCTGTTTTTT. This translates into CASSKGLAVVGTGELFF.

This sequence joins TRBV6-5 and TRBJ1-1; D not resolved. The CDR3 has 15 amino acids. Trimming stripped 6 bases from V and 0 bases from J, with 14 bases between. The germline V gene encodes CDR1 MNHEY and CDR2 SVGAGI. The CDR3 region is CASSPLAVMNTEAFF. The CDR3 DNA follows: TGTGCCAGCAGCCCACTTGCCGTTATGAACACTGAAGCTTTCTTT.

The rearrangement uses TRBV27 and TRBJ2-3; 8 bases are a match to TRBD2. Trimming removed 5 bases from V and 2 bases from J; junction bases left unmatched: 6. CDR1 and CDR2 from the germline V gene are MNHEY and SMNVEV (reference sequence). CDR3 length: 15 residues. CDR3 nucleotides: TGTGCCAGCAGTCAGAGCGGGAGTATCACAGATACGCAGTATTTT. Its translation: CASSQSGSITDTQYF.

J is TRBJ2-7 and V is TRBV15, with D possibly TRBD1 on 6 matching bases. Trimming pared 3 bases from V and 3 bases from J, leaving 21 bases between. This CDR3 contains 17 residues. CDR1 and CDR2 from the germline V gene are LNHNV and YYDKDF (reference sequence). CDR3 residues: CATSSTTDRIHLYEQYF. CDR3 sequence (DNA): TGTGCCACCAGCAGCACAACCGACAGGATACACCTCTACGAGCAGTACTTC.

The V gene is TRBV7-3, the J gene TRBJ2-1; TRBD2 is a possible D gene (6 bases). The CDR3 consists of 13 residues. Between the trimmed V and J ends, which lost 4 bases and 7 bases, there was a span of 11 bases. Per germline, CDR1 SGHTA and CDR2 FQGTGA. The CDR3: CASSYFGGNEQFF. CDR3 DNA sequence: TGTGCCAGCAGCTACTTCGGGGGAAATGAGCAGTTCTTC.

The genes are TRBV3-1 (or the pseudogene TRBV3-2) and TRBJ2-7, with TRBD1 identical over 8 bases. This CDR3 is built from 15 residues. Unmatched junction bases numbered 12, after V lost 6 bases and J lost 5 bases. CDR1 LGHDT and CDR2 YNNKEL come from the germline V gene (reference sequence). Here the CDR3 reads CASSPDGQGFNEQYF. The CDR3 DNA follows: TGTGCCAGCAGTCCCGATGGACAGGGTTTCAACGAGCAGTACTTC.

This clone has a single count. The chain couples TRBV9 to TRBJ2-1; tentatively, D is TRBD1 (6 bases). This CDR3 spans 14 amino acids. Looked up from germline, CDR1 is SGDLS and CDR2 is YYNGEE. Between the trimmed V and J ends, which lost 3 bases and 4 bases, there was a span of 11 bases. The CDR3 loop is CASSARTDYNEQFF. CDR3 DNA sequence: TGTGCCAGCAGCGCCAGGACAGATTACAATGAGCAGTTCTTC.

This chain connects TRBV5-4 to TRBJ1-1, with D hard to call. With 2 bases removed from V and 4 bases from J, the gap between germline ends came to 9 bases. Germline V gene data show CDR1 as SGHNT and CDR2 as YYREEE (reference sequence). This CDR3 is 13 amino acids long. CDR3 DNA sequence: TGTGCCAGCAGCTTATATGGAGGCACTGAAGCTTTCTTT. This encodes CASSLYGGTEAFF.

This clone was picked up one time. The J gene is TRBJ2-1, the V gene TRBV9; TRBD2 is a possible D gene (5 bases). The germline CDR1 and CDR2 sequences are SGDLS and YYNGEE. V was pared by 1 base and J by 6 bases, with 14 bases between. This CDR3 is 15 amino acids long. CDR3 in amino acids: CASSVRDILPNEQFF. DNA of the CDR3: TGTGCCAGCAGCGTACGGGATATCTTGCCCAATGAGCAGTTCTTC. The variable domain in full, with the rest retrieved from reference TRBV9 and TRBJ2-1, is DSGVTQTPKHLITATGQRVTLRCSPRSGDLSVYWYQQSLDQGLQFLIQYYNGEERAKGNILERFSAQQFPDLHSELNLSSLELGDSALYFCASSVRDILPNEQFFGPGTRLTVL.

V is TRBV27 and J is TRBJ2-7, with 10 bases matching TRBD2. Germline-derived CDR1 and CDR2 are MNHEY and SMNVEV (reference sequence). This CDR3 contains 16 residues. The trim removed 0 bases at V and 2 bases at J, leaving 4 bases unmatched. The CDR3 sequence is CASSLSFSGRAYEQYF. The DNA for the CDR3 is TGTGCCAGCAGTTTATCGTTCAGCGGGAGGGCCTACGAGCAGTACTTC.

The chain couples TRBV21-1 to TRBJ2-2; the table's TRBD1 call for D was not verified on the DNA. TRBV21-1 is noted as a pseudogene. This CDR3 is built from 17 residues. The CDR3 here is CASSPRGAPPWAGELFF. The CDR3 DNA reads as TGTGCCAGCAGCCCTAGGGGCGCACCCCCTTGGGCCGGGGAGCTGTTTTTT.

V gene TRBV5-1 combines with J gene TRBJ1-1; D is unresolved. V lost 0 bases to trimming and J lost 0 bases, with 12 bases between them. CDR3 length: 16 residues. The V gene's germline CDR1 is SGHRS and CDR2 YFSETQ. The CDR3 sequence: CASSLAGLAMNTEAFF. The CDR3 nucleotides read TGCGCCAGCAGCTTGGCCGGGCTAGCAATGAACACTGAAGCTTTCTTT.

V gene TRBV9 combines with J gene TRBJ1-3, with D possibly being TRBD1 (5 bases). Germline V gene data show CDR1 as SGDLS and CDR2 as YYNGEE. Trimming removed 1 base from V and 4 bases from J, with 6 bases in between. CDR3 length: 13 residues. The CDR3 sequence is CASSVPGGNTIYF. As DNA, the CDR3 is TGTGCCAGCAGCGTACCAGGGGGAAACACCATATATTTT.

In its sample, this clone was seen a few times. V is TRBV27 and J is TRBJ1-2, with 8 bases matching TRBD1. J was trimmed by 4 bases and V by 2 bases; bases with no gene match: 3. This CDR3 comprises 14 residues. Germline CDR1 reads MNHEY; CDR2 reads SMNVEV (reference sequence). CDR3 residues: CASSLRTGIYGYTF. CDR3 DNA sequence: TGTGCCAGCAGTTTAAGGACAGGGATCTATGGCTACACCTTC.

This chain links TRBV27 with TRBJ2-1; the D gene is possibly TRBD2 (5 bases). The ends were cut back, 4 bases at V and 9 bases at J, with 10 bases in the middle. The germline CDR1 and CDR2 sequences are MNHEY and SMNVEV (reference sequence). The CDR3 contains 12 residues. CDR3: CASSSGSGEQFF. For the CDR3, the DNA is TGTGCCAGCAGTTCGGGGAGTGGTGAGCAGTTCTTC.

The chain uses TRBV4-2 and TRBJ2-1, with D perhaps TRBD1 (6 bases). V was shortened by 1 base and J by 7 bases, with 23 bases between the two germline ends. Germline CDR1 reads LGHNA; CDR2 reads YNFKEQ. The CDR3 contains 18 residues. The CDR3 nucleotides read TGTGCCAGCAGCCAAGCTCCAGGGGTTGGGGTTCGGGCGAATGAGCAGTTCTTC. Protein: CASSQAPGVGVRANEQFF.

The CDR3 DNA is TGTGCCAGCAGCCAAGATGACCGAGGATCACCCCTCCACTTT. It encodes CASSQDDRGSPLHF. The chain is built from TRBV4-2 and TRBJ1-6; D remains unclear. Trimming took 0 bases from V and 10 from J, leaving 10 bases between them. From germline, CDR1 is LGHNA and CDR2 YNFKEQ. The CDR3 has 14 residues.

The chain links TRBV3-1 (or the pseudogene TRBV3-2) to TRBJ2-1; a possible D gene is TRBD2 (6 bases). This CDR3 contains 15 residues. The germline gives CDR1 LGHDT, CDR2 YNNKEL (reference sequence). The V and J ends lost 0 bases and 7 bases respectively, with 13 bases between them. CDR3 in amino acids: CASSQELASGNEQFF. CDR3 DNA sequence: TGTGCCAGCAGCCAAGAACTAGCTTCGGGGAATGAGCAGTTCTTC.

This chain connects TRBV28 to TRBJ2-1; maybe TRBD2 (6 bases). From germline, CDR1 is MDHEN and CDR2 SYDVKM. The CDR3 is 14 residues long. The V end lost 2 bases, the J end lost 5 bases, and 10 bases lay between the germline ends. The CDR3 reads CASSLGGRNNEQFF. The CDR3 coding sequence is TGTGCCAGCAGTTTAGGTGGGAGGAACAATGAGCAGTTCTTC.

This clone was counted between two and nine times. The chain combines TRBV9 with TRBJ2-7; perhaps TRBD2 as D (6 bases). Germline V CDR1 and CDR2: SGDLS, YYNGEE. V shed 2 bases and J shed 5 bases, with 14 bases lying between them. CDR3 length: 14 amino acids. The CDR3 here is CASSVGGVGDEQYF. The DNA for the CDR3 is TGTGCCAGCAGCGTTGGCGGGGTAGGGGACGAGCAGTACTTC.

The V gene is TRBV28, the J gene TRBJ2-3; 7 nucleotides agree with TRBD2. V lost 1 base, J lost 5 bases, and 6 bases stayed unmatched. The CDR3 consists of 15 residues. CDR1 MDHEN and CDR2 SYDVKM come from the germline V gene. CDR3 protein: CASSLLGLAVDTQYF. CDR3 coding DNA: TGTGCCAGCAGTTTATTAGGTCTAGCGGTAGATACGCAGTATTTT.

The CDR3 DNA is TGTGCCAGCAGCCAGTCAGGGGGCCGCTATGGCTACACCTTC. This encodes CASSQSGGRYGYTF. The chain joins TRBV2 to TRBJ1-2; 8 bases are a match to TRBD1. After removal of 6 bases from V and 4 bases from J, the junction contained 7 bases not matched to a gene. Germline-derived CDR1 and CDR2 are SNHLY and FYNNEI. The CDR3 runs to 14 residues.

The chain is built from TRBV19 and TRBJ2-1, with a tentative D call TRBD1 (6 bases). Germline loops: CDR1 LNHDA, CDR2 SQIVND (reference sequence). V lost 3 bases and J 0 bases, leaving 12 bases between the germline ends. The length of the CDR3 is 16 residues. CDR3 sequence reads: CASSMVGQSSYNEQFF. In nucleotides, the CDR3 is TGTGCCAGTAGTATGGTGGGACAAAGCTCCTACAATGAGCAGTTCTTC.

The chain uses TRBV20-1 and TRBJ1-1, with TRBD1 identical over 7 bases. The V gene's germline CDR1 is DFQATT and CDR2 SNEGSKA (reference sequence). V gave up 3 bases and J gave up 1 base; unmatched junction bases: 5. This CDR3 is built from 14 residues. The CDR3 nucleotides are TGCAGTGCTAGTGGGACAGAAGCGAACACTGAAGCTTTCTTT. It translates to CSASGTEANTEAFF.

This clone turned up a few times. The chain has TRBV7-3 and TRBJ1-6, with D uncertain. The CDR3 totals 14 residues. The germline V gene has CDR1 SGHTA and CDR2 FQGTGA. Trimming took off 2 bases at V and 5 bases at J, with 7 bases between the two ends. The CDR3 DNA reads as TGTGCCAGCAGCTTATCCCGGGATAATTCACCCCTCCACTTT. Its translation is CASSLSRDNSPLHF.

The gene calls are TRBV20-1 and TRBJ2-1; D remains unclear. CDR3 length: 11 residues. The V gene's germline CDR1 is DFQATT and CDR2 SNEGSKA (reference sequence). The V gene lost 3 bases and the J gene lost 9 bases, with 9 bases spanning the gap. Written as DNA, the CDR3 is TGCAGTGCTAGTCCCCTCGTTGAGCAGTTCTTC. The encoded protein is CSASPLVEQFF.

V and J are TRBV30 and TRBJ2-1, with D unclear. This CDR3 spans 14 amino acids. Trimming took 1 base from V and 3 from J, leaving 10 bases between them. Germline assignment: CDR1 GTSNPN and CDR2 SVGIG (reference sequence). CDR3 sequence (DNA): TGTGCCTGGAGTGGCTCCCAACTCTACAATGAGCAGTTCTTC. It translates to CAWSGSQLYNEQFF.